These 26 T cell receptor beta chains came from one sample sequenced in a study of OX40 agonist ivuxolimab in advanced cancers. TCRdb's copy holds only in-frame clones and misses some; the assay was immunoSEQ multiplex PCR. The data contain some 86,000 clones, around 91% of them singletons. This specimen consisted of CD4+ or CD8+ T cells sorted from blood, obtained in a trial of the OX40 agonist ivuxolimab. The source is an adult with an advanced solid tumor such as melanoma, head and neck, liver or kidney cancer.

The chain employs TRBV7-2 and TRBJ1-4; 9 nucleotides align to TRBD1. The CDR3 consists of 16 residues. Germline trimming cut 4 bases from V and 4 bases from J; bases unmatched to any gene: 7. Germline V CDR1 and CDR2: SGHTA, FQGNSA. In nucleotides, the CDR3 is TGTGCCAGCAGCTCACAGGGGGCAGGAAATAATGAAAAACTGTTTTTT. It is translated as CASSSQGAGNNEKLFF.

This clone was seen only a few times. J is TRBJ2-7 and V is TRBV6-6, with 9 bases matching TRBD1. CDR1 is MNHNY and CDR2 is SVGAGI in the germline V gene (reference sequence). The V and J ends lost 8 bases and 5 bases, in that order; junction bases with no gene match: 7. There are 13 residues in the CDR3. In DNA, the CDR3 is TGTGCCAGCCGACAACACAGGGGGCACGAGCAGTACGTC. It specifies CASRQHRGHEQYV.

V gene TRBV2 combines with J gene TRBJ1-2; D ambiguous. Germline lookup yields CDR1 SNHLY and CDR2 FYNNEI. V lost 4 bases, J lost 3 bases, and 9 bases lay in between. CDR3 length: 13 residues. CDR3 nucleotide sequence: TGTGCCAGCAGTGCAGACACCTACTATGGCTACACCTTC. This gives the protein CASSADTYYGYTF.

This chain joins TRBV19 and TRBJ1-2, with D perhaps matching TRBD1 (5 bases). V was pared by 3 bases and J by 0 bases, with 8 bases between. Germline CDR1 reads LNHDA; CDR2 reads SQIVND (reference sequence). This CDR3 comprises 14 residues. CDR3 amino acids: CASSILGPNYGYTF. For the CDR3, the DNA is TGTGCCAGTAGTATTCTGGGGCCTAACTATGGCTACACCTTC.

This chain links TRBV6-1 with TRBJ1-1; D not resolved. The germline CDR1 and CDR2 sequences are MNHNS and SASEGT. CDR3 length equals 14 residues. V was trimmed by 5 bases and J by 8 bases, leaving 18 bases between them. CDR3 amino acids: CASSQPTQKAEAFF. As DNA, the CDR3 is TGTGCCAGCAGTCAACCGACCCAGAAGGCCGAAGCTTTCTTT.

The CDR3, as DNA: TGCGCCAGCAGCTCCCCAGAAGGTAACTATGGCTACACCTTC. It encodes CASSSPEGNYGYTF. V usage is TRBV5-1 and J usage is TRBJ1-2; D ambiguous. The CDR3 has 14 residues. CDR1 SGHRS and CDR2 YFSETQ come from the germline V gene. Trimming stripped 3 bases from V and 1 base from J, with 10 bases between.

This chain joins TRBV6-6 and TRBJ1-6; no reliable D call. The CDR3 is 13 residues long. Germline-derived CDR1 and CDR2 are MNHNY and SVGAGI (reference sequence). Trimming pared 4 bases from V and 7 bases from J, leaving 8 bases between. The CDR3 region is CASSSQWNSPLHF. The CDR3 region has the DNA TGTGCCAGCAGTTCCCAGTGGAATTCACCCCTCCACTTT.

The chain joins TRBV7-2 to TRBJ1-5; D is uncertain. CDR3 length equals 13 residues. CDR1 is SGHTA, CDR2 FQGNSA, per germline. The V end was cut by 1 base, the J end by 4 bases, with 5 bases between. CDR3 sequence reads: CASSLVGNQPQHF. CDR3 nucleotides: TGTGCCAGCAGCTTAGTCGGTAATCAGCCCCAGCATTTT.

J is TRBJ2-3 and V is TRBV27; the match to TRBD2 covers 10 bases. CDR1 and CDR2 (germline): MNHEY, SMNVEV (reference sequence). The ends lost 2 bases at V and 5 bases at J; junction bases unmatched: 10. The CDR3 loop spans 17 amino acids. In nucleotides, the CDR3 is TGTGCCAGCAGTTTACAGGAAGCGGGGGGGCTTGGAGATACGCAGTATTTT. Translation: CASSLQEAGGLGDTQYF.

This chain links TRBV10-3 with TRBJ2-3; D uncertain. This CDR3 region has 14 residues. Trimming removed 7 bases at V and 1 base at J, with 12 bases between. Germline V gene data show CDR1 as ENHRY and CDR2 as SYGVKD. The CDR3 DNA is TGTGCCATCATCGGGCACTGGGGCACAGATACGCAGTATTTT. It specifies CAIIGHWGTDTQYF.

This clone has a single count. The chain recombines TRBV14 with TRBJ1-3; 8 nucleotides align to TRBD1. The CDR3 is made up of 16 amino acids. With V trimmed by 4 bases and J by 3 bases, 8 bases remained unmatched. Germline values: CDR1 SGHDN, CDR2 FVKESK. The CDR3 spells CASSREPGQVGNTIYF. The CDR3 nucleotides are TGTGCCAGCAGCCGGGAACCGGGACAGGTTGGAAACACCATATATTTT. The variable domain in full, with the rest retrieved from reference TRBV14 and TRBJ1-3, is EAGVTQFPSHSVIEKGQTVTLRCDPISGHDNLYWYRRVMGKEIKFLLHFVKESKQDESGMPNNRFLAERTGGTYSTLKVQPAELEDSGVYFCASSREPGQVGNTIYFGEGSWLTVV.

The genes are TRBV19 and TRBJ1-5, with a weak D call TRBD1 (5 bases). V shed 8 bases and J shed 0 bases, with 8 bases lying between them. CDR1 LNHDA and CDR2 SQIVND come from the germline V gene (reference sequence). The CDR3 sequence is 13 residues long. As DNA, the CDR3 is TGTGCCAGTCGCAGGGATAGCAATCAGCCCCAGCATTTT. Translating it yields CASRRDSNQPQHF.

This chain connects TRBV6-6 to TRBJ1-1; D perhaps matches TRBD1 (5 bases). With 5 bases removed from V and 1 base from J, the gap between germline ends came to 14 bases. This CDR3 is 15 amino acids long. The germline V gene has CDR1 MNHNY and CDR2 SVGAGI (reference sequence). The CDR3 coding sequence is TGTGCCAGCAGTGACAGACATGGACAGAACACTGAAGCTTTCTTT. It specifies CASSDRHGQNTEAFF.

V usage is TRBV4-1 and J usage is TRBJ1-5, with D unresolved. Germline-derived CDR1 and CDR2 are MGHRA and YSYEKL. The CDR3 sequence is 14 residues long. V lost 1 base, J lost 3 bases, and 7 bases lay in between. In DNA form, the CDR3 reads TGCGCCAGCAGCCAAGTGCGGGACAATCAGCCCCAGCATTTT. Residues: CASSQVRDNQPQHF.

This chain connects TRBV6-1 to TRBJ1-3; no clear D gene. The length of the CDR3 is 14 residues. With 4 bases removed from V and 0 bases from J, the gap between germline ends came to 7 bases. Germline assignment: CDR1 MNHNS and CDR2 SASEGT. CDR3 residues: CASSAGNSGNTIYF. DNA of the CDR3: TGTGCCAGCAGTGCGGGTAACTCTGGAAACACCATATATTTT.

The gene calls are TRBV27 and TRBJ2-1, with D maybe TRBD1 (5 bases). Trimming left V 5 bases short and J 8 bases short, with 19 bases between. CDR3 length: 15 amino acids. Germline assignment: CDR1 MNHEY and CDR2 SMNVEV (reference sequence). The CDR3 loop reads CASSRPGSLGDEQFF. The CDR3 DNA is TGTGCCAGCAGTCGACCGGGCTCCTTAGGGGATGAGCAGTTCTTC.

The rearrangement links TRBV4-1 to TRBJ2-5, with D possibly TRBD1 on 6 matching bases. In germline, CDR1 is MGHRA, CDR2 YSYEKL. There are 13 residues in the CDR3. Trimming left V 5 bases short and J 1 base short, with 8 bases between. In DNA, the CDR3 is TGCGCCAGCAGCAGGACAGCCCAAGAGACCCAGTACTTC. This codes for CASSRTAQETQYF.

In regard to this clone: The sample contains more than one DNA sequence encoding this CDR3. This rearrangement joins TRBV19 to TRBJ2-3, with 9 bases aligning to TRBD1. Germline V gene lookup returns CDR1 LNHDA and CDR2 SQIVND (reference sequence). The CDR3 spans 15 residues. Trimming cost V 5 bases and J 3 bases; bases outside gene matches: 6. The CDR3: CASSPGTGRTDTQYF. The CDR3 DNA is TGTGCCAGTAGTCCGGGGACAGGGAGGACAGATACGCAGTATTTT.

The genes are TRBV4-2 and TRBJ2-3; D remains unclear. V dropped 5 bases and J dropped 5 bases, with 11 bases sitting between them. The CDR3 spans 13 residues. Per the germline V gene, CDR1 is LGHNA and CDR2 is YNFKEQ. The CDR3 loop reads CASSTPAGDTQYF. The CDR3 nucleotides read TGTGCCAGCAGCACCCCGGCCGGAGATACGCAGTATTTT.

This rearrangement joins TRBV5-4 to TRBJ2-5; 9 bases line up with TRBD1. Germline CDR1 reads SGHNT; CDR2 reads YYREEE (reference sequence). The trim removed 4 bases at V and 3 bases at J, leaving 10 bases unmatched. The CDR3 runs 16 residues. In DNA form, the CDR3 reads TGTGCCAGCAGCCCCGGACAGGGGACGGGGAAAGAGACCCAGTACTTC. This codes for CASSPGQGTGKETQYF. The full variable domain, rest sourced from reference TRBV5-4 and TRBJ2-5, is ETGVTQSPTHLIKTRGQQVTLRCSSQSGHNTVSWYQQALGQGPQFIFQYYREEENGRGNFPPRFSGLQFPNYSSELNVNALELDDSALYLCASSPGQGTGKETQYFGPGTRLLVL.

The chain is built from TRBV6-1 and TRBJ2-3; TRBD1 aligns across 8 bases. The CDR3 consists of 14 residues. With 3 bases clipped from V and 5 bases from J, the junction kept 4 bases outside the gene matches. The V gene's germline CDR1 is MNHNS and CDR2 SASEGT. CDR3 nucleotides: TGTGCCAGCAGTGACAGGGGGCCGGAAGATACGCAGTATTTT. Encoded protein: CASSDRGPEDTQYF.

The chain has TRBV29-1 and TRBJ1-1; D remains unclear. The V gene's germline CDR1 is SQVTM and CDR2 ANQGSEA. This CDR3 has 16 residues. V was shortened by 6 bases and J by 0 bases, with 20 bases between the two germline ends. The CDR3 DNA reads TGCAGCGTCGGGTCCCCCGTATTTGAATTGAACACTGAAGCTTTCTTT. Protein sequence: CSVGSPVFELNTEAFF.

The CDR3 here is CASRTLGQVDQPQHF. The DNA of the CDR3 is TGTGCCAGTAGAACCCTGGGACAGGTTGATCAGCCCCAGCATTTT. The chain carries TRBV19 and TRBJ1-5; TRBD1 aligns across 8 bases. CDR3 length equals 15 residues. J lost 5 bases, V lost 6 bases, and 9 bases had no gene match. The germline V gene encodes CDR1 LNHDA and CDR2 SQIVND (reference sequence). The full variable domain, its missing parts supplied by reference TRBV19 and TRBJ1-5, is DGGITQSPKYLFRKEGQNVTLSCEQNLNHDAMYWYRQDPGQGLRLIYYSQIVNDFQKGDIAEGYSVSREKKESFPLTVTSAQKNPTAFYLCASRTLGQVDQPQHFGDGTRLSIL.

The rearrangement links TRBV6-5 to TRBJ1-6; 7 nucleotides agree with TRBD1. CDR3 length: 15 amino acids. CDR1 is MNHEY and CDR2 is SVGAGI in the germline V gene. J was trimmed by 5 bases and V by 8 bases; bases with no gene match: 9. As DNA, the CDR3 is TGTGCCAGCCTTGAAAAAGACAGGGATAATTCACCCCTCCACTTT. Translating gives CASLEKDRDNSPLHF.

This chain uses TRBV6-5 with TRBJ2-3; 9 bases map to TRBD2. The V gene's germline CDR1 is MNHEY and CDR2 SVGAGI. The CDR3 length is 16 residues. J lost 4 bases, V lost 2 bases, and 7 bases had no gene match. CDR3 residues: CASSYLRGGVADTQYF. CDR3 sequence (DNA): TGTGCCAGCAGTTACCTGCGGGGGGGGGTGGCAGATACGCAGTATTTT.

V gene TRBV14 combines with J gene TRBJ2-4; TRBD2 is a possible D gene (5 bases). V dropped 1 base and J dropped 7 bases, with 11 bases sitting between them. Germline V lookup: CDR1 SGHDN, CDR2 FVKESK. The CDR3 sequence is 14 residues long. The CDR3 loop is CASSQGLAYNIQYF. Here the CDR3 DNA reads TGTGCCAGCAGCCAAGGGTTAGCGTACAACATTCAGTACTTC.